This TCR beta chain was identified in a study of blood T cell repertoires in COVID-19. Germline assignment: CDR1 SGHTA and CDR2 FQGTGA. This CDR3 spans 16 amino acids. After removal of 6 bases from V and 2 bases from J, the junction contained 10 bases not matched to a gene. Only in-frame clones appear in the TCRdb table, and some are missing; sequencing was by immunoSEQ multiplex PCR. The sample holds roughly 330,000 clones; roughly 90% are singletons and the top ten take more than 7.5%. Sequencing was carried out using peripheral blood. The rearrangement uses TRBV7-3 and TRBJ1-1; 9 bases map to TRBD1. The TCR was taken from a man between 25 and 39 years old with COVID-19, enrolled during active disease. The CDR3 region is CASRKPPGQGNTEAFF. The CDR3 bases are TGTGCCAGCAGAAAGCCCCCGGGACAGGGTAACACTGAAGCTTTCTTT.